This entry is about one T cell receptor (beta chain). Its antigen has not been determined. The input lacks base qualities; no much larger clone sits a single base away. The data belong to a study of Tregs in tolerant kidney transplant recipients (dated by TCRdb to the late 2010s). For context, the study as a whole: TCRbeta sequencing was used in the study to identify donor-specific regulatory T cells before combined kidney and bone marrow transplantation, and the identified cells were then tracked after transplant. TCRbeta repertoire sequencing was used in a few healthy controls to compare several ways of expanding Tregs specific for an allogeneic donor.

For TCRbeta CDR3 sequencing, genomic DNA was extracted from sorted cells using the QIAGEN DNeasy Blood and Tissue Kit. Through immunoSEQ, high-throughput TCRbeta CDR3 sequencing was done commercially, including PCR amplification with internal controls and bias correction. From the authors' description of their analysis: Unique productive TCRbeta sequences were defined by CDR3 nucleotide sequence where primers matched, and otherwise by CDR3 amino acid sequence together with Vbeta and Jbeta genes. To correct for sorting error, sequences found in more than one sorted population at a frequency ratio of 2:1 or less were discarded, and the remaining shared sequences were assigned to the population with the higher frequency. A sequence counted as donor-reactive if, in CFSE-low cells, the sequence had a frequency of at least 0.01% and was expanded at least 5-fold compared with unstimulated cells. Jensen-Shannon divergence, calculated on the top 100 TCRbeta sequences ranked by frequency, was used to quantify repertoire divergence. When a sample had multiple sequencing runs, each run was corrected for sorting error separately and the runs were then pooled. Not all clones reach the TCRdb copy of this immuneACCESS table, which keeps in-frame sequences only. Checked studies attribute under half of the gap to unresolved V genes and leave the rest unexplained. D and trimming were read from the DNA, whereas the V and J calls and clone size are those reported in that table. The sample has 90,000 to 150,000 clones on record, roughly 92% of them singletons. The ten largest clonotypes hold approximately 0.6% of the sample.

Unstimulated Tregs (CD4+CD25+CD127-), CD4+ non-Tregs (CD4+CD25-), CD4 and CD8 cells were FACS-sorted from thawed PBMCs. Blood from healthy controls was obtained either from healthy volunteers or as purchased buffy coats. Healthy control blood was separated into PBMCs by Ficoll density gradient and cryopreserved, and patient PBMCs were collected both before and after transplant. Deletion took 2 bases off V and 4 bases off J, with a span of 9 bases between the germline ends. The CDR3 sequence holds 14 residues, the cysteine and phenylalanine included. CDR3 DNA is the only sequence kept; it has 42 bases, read in frame from the first base. CDR1 and CDR2 are drawn from the germline V gene: MNHEY, SVGAGI. Study-level results and caveats: Expanding Tregs with activated donor B cells appeared to identify the most biologically relevant and donor-specific TCRbeta repertoire. Biological reproducibility was not directly addressed, though technical replication error appeared minimal. Because only a small number of patients were included, the study had limitations, and the results will need to be validated in larger populations as well as under other immunosuppression protocols.

This TCR derives from a human donor in good health. The V and J genes are TRBV6-5 and TRBJ1-3, with TRBD1 tentatively as D gene (6 bases match). The sequenced material came from CD4+ T cells from blood. The CDR3 sequence is CASSYTGRGNTIYF. The nucleotide sequence is given as TGTGCCAGCAGTTACACAGGGAGAGGAAACACCATATATTTT.